The 10 T cell receptor beta chains below all came from one sample that was sequenced in a study of blood T cell repertoires in COVID-19. Produced via immunoSEQ multiplex PCR; TCRdb's table is partial and in-frame only. The sample carries around 53,000 clones, roughly 84% recorded once. The sequenced sample consisted of peripheral blood. The origin of the receptors is a man aged 65 to 85 with active COVID-19.

This chain uses TRBV3-1 (or the pseudogene TRBV3-2) with TRBJ2-5; 9 bases are a match to TRBD1. The CDR3 consists of 16 residues. V was clipped by 7 bases and J by 1 base; unmatched bases: 10. Germline loops: CDR1 LGHDT, CDR2 YNNKEL (reference sequence). CDR3 sequence (DNA): TGTGCCAGCACCACTTGGGACAGGGTCGCCCAAGAGACCCAGTACTTC. The encoded protein is CASTTWDRVAQETQYF.

This chain uses TRBV29-1 with TRBJ1-4; 7 nucleotides agree with TRBD1. V shed 5 bases and J 7 bases; nucleotides not matched to a gene: 7. CDR1 is SQVTM and CDR2 is ANQGSEA in the germline V gene. This CDR3 region has 13 residues. This CDR3 is CSVRGQSSEKLFF. The CDR3 DNA sequence: TGCAGCGTTAGGGGGCAGTCGAGTGAAAAACTGTTTTTT.

The CDR3 region is CASSLSFRNSYEQYF. CDR3 coding DNA: TGTGCCAGCAGTTTATCTTTCAGGAATTCCTACGAGCAGTACTTC. V usage is TRBV28 and J usage is TRBJ2-7; no clear D gene. The CDR3 loop spans 15 amino acids. The germline V gene has CDR1 MDHEN and CDR2 SYDVKM. Trimming shortened V by 1 base and J by 1 base, and 11 bases separated the two germline ends.

The V and J genes are TRBV30 and TRBJ1-6; 7 nucleotides agree with TRBD1. The length of the CDR3 is 17 residues. Germline CDR1 is GTSNPN and CDR2 is SVGIG (reference sequence). With V trimmed by 3 bases and J by 1 base, 9 bases remained unmatched. CDR3 sequence: CAWSDTYRGSYNSPLHF. The CDR3 bases are TGTGCCTGGAGCGATACTTACAGGGGATCCTATAATTCACCCCTCCACTTT.

The rearrangement joins TRBV27 to TRBJ1-1; maybe TRBD1 (6 bases). The ends were cut back, 4 bases at V and 11 bases at J, with 20 bases in the middle. Germline V CDR1 and CDR2: MNHEY, SMNVEV (reference sequence). The CDR3 runs to 14 residues. CDR3 sequence (DNA): TGTGCCAGCAGTTACGACAGGAATCAAGCTAGGGCTTTCTTT. It is translated as CASSYDRNQARAFF.

The gene calls are TRBV7-2 and TRBJ2-1; maybe TRBD2 (6 bases). V was shortened by 0 bases and J by 4 bases, with 7 bases between the two germline ends. Looked up from germline, CDR1 is SGHTA and CDR2 is FQGNSA. The CDR3 is 14 amino acids. CDR3 in amino acids: CASSLASGYNEQFF. The DNA of the CDR3 is TGTGCCAGCAGCTTAGCTAGCGGATACAATGAGCAGTTCTTC.

This chain connects TRBV5-5 to TRBJ2-2; D may be TRBD1 (6 bases). CDR3 length equals 15 residues. V was trimmed by 1 base and J by 3 bases, leaving 10 bases between them. The V gene's germline CDR1 is SGHKS and CDR2 YYEKEE (reference sequence). The CDR3 nucleotides are TGTGCCAGCAGCTTGAAAGGGGGTGACACCGGGGAGCTGTTTTTT. Translation gives CASSLKGGDTGELFF.

The CDR3 loop reads CASSFQGAIFNEQYF. In DNA, the CDR3 is TGTGCCAGCAGTTTCCAGGGGGCAATTTTCAACGAGCAGTACTTC. This chain uses TRBV7-9 with TRBJ2-7, with 8 bases lining up with TRBD1. CDR1 and CDR2 from the germline V gene are SEHNR and FQNEAQ (reference sequence). V dropped 6 bases and J dropped 5; count of bases not matched to a gene: 12. This CDR3 contains 15 residues.

The V call is TRBV18, the J call TRBJ2-5; D is undetermined. CDR3 length equals 12 residues. Germline-derived CDR1 and CDR2 are KGHSH and LQKENI. V was clipped by 3 bases and J by 0 bases, with 2 bases between them. In DNA form, the CDR3 reads TGTGCCAGCTCACCCAACCAAGAGACCCAGTACTTC. This codes for CASSPNQETQYF.

J is TRBJ2-7 and V is TRBV10-3; possibly TRBD2 for D (5 bases). V was clipped by 10 bases and J by 3 bases, with 7 bases between them. CDR1 is ENHRY and CDR2 is SYGVKD in the germline V gene. The CDR3 has 10 residues. The CDR3 protein is CATGDYEQYF. CDR3 in DNA: TGTGCCACCGGGGACTACGAGCAGTACTTC.